Listed below are T cell receptor beta chains from one sample, sequenced in a study of T cells in Graves' hyperthyroidism and ophthalmopathy. TCRdb used MiXCR to reprocess the multiplex PCR reads, holding one entry per CDR3 protein. The sample has 530,000 or so distinct CDR3 sequences; about half are singletons. The specimen sequenced was peripheral blood or thyroid tissue (not recorded which). Receptor source: a woman between 18 and 30 years old with Graves' hyperthyroidism. Both conserved end residues are trimmed from each CDR3. A D gene is named only where the DNA matches it firmly.

TRBJ1-2 | TRBV20-1 | TRBD1 | SAVQGAGDYGYT
NA | TRBV29-1 | TRBD2 | SVRAGGYSYEQY
TRBJ1-4 | TRBV15 | NA | ATSPPAGSNEKLF
TRBJ1-2 | TRBV4-1 | NA | ASSQDQAERLYGYT
TRBJ1-4 | TRBV12-3/TRBV12-4 | NA | ASRVGTKNEKLF
TRBJ1-2 | TRBV5-1 | NA | ASSQMRGYT
TRBJ2-6 | TRBV6-5 | TRBD1 | ASSPWDRGSGANVLT
TRBJ2-7 | TRBV20-1 | TRBD2 | SARDRLAGGRGVWEQY
TRBJ2-2 | TRBV27 | NA | ASSWQGWAGELF
TRBJ2-5 | TRBV2 | NA | ASRADRKETQY
TRBJ1-1 | TRBV29-1 | NA | SVGKGGAF